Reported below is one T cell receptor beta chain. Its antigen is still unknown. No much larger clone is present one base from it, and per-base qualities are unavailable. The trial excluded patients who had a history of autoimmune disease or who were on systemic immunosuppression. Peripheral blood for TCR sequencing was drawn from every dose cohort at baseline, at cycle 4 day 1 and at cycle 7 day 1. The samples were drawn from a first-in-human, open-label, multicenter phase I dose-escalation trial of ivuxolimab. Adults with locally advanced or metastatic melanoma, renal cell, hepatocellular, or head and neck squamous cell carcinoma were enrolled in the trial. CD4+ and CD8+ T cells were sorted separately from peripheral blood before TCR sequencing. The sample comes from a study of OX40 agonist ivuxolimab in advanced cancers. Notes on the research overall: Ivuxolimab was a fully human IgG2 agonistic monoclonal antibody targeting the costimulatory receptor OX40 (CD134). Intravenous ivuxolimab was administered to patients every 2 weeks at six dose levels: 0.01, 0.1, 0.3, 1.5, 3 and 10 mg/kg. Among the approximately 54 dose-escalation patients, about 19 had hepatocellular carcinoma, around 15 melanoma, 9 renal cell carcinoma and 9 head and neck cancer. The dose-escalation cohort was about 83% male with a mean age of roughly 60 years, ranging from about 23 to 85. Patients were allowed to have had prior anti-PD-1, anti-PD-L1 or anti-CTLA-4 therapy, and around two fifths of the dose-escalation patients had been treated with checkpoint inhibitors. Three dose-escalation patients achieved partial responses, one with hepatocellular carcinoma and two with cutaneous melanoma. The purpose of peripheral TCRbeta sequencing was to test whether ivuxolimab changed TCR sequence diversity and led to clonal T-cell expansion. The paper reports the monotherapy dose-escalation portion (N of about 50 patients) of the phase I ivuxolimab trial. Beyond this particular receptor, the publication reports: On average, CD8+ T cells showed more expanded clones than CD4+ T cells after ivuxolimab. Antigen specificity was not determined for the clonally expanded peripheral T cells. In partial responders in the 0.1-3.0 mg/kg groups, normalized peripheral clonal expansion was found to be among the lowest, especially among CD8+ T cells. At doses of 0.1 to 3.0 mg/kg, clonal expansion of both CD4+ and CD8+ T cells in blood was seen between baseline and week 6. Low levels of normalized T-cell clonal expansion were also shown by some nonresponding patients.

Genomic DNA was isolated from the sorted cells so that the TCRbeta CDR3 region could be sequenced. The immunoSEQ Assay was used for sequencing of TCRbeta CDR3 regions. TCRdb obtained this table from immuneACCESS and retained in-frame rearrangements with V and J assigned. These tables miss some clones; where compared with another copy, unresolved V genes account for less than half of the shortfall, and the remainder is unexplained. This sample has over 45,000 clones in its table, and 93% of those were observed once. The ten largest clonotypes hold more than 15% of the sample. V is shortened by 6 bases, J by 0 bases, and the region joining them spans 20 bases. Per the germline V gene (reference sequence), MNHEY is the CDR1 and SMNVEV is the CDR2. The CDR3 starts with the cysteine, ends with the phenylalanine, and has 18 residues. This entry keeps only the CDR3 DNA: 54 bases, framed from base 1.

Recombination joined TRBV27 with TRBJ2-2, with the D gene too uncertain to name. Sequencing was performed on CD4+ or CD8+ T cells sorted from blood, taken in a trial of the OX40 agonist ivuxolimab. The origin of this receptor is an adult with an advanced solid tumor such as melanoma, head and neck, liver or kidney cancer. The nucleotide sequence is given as TGTGCCAGCAGCGTAACGCAGGCTCCCCTTCCGAACACCGGGGAGCTGTTTTTT. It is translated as CASSVTQAPLPNTGELFF.